The 9 T cell receptor beta chains reported below all come from one sample, sequenced in a study of CD8+ T cells in alopecia areata. Sequencing used cDNA as its template, made by extracting RNA and reverse transcribing it. TCRdb's table, derived via immunoSEQ multiplex PCR, lists solely in-frame clones and lacks some. The sample lists 100,000 to 150,000 clones, 45% to 50% occurring once. The sequenced sample was CD8+ T cells sorted from blood, obtained at week 0. The receptors originated from a human donor with alopecia areata.

The CDR3 DNA follows: TGTGCCAGCAGCATCCGGGACCATCGATACACCGGGGAGCTGTTTTTT. The encoded protein is CASSIRDHRYTGELFF. J is TRBJ2-2 and V is TRBV7-9, with D perhaps being TRBD1 or TRBD2 (5 bases each). The CDR3 is 16 residues long. Trimming cost V 5 bases and J 3 bases, with 16 bases left between them. Germline values: CDR1 SEHNR, CDR2 FQNEAQ (reference sequence).

This clone was observed once. The rearrangement joins TRBV30 to TRBJ1-1; D remains unclear. Germline V gene lookup returns CDR1 GTSNPN and CDR2 SVGIG (reference sequence). V lost 1 base and J 4 bases, leaving 4 bases between the germline ends. The CDR3 spans 11 residues. The CDR3 nucleotides read TGTGCCTGGAGTGGCTCCACTGAAGCTTTCTTT. Protein: CAWSGSTEAFF.

V is TRBV7-6 and J is TRBJ2-3; 11 bases map to TRBD1. CDR1 is SGHVS and CDR2 is FNYEAQ in the germline V gene. The CDR3 length is 16 residues. The junction had 6 bases not matched to a gene; V was cut back by 5 bases and J by 2 bases. The CDR3 DNA follows: TGTGCCAGCAGCACGAGGACAGGGGGCACCACAGATACGCAGTATTTT. Translation: CASSTRTGGTTDTQYF.

The chain joins TRBV6-1 to TRBJ2-3; no clear D. CDR3 size: 16 residues. Germline V gene lookup returns CDR1 MNHNS and CDR2 SASEGT. Trimming shortened V by 2 bases and J by 4 bases, and 16 bases separated the two germline ends. The CDR3 region has the DNA TGTGCCAGCAGTGAAAGTCTGGAAGGTGCCGCAGATACGCAGTATTTT. Its translation is CASSESLEGAADTQYF.

The CDR3 sequence: CASSLARVAGANVLTF. DNA of the CDR3: TGCGCCAGCAGCTTGGCCAGGGTTGCTGGGGCCAACGTCCTGACTTTC. The rearrangement joins TRBV5-1 to TRBJ2-6; D might be TRBD1 (5 bases). The CDR3 runs 16 residues. V lost 0 bases and J lost 2, with 9 bases in between. Germline values: CDR1 SGHRS, CDR2 YFSETQ. Together with reference TRBV5-1 and TRBJ2-6, the CDR3 gives the full variable domain: KAGVTQTPRYLIKTRGQQVTLSCSPISGHRSVSWYQQTPGQGLQFLFEYFSETQRNKGNFPGRFSGRQFSNSRSEMNVSTLELGDSALYLCASSLARVAGANVLTFGAGSRLTVL.

This chain uses TRBV29-1 with TRBJ1-4; the D is unclear. The length of the CDR3 is 14 residues. Germline CDR1 reads SQVTM; CDR2 reads ANQGSEA. Trimming took off 3 bases at V and 5 bases at J, with 13 bases between the two ends. For the CDR3, the DNA is TGCAGCGTTGATGAGGAGGGAGGAAATGAAAAACTGTTTTTT. It encodes CSVDEEGGNEKLFF.

The V and J genes are TRBV6-5 and TRBJ2-7, with TRBD1 as a possible D gene (6 bases). Trimming took off 0 bases at V and 3 bases at J, with 9 bases between the two ends. The CDR3 covers 14 residues. In germline, CDR1 is MNHEY, CDR2 SVGAGI. The CDR3 DNA reads TGTGCCAGCAGTTACTCGGACAGAGTCTACGAGCAGTACTTC. Translated: CASSYSDRVYEQYF.

This clone was counted a few times. The CDR3 sequence: CASSQANIGPFF. The CDR3 DNA reads TGCGCCAGCAGCCAAGCCAACATTGGACCGTTCTTC. The J gene is TRBJ2-1, the V gene TRBV4-1; D remains unclear. The CDR3 consists of 12 residues. V gave up 1 base and J gave up 15 bases, with 13 bases separating them. Germline values: CDR1 MGHRA, CDR2 YSYEKL.

CDR3 in amino acids: CASSQREGSNQPQHF. In nucleotides, the CDR3 is TGCGCCAGCAGTCAAAGGGAGGGAAGCAATCAGCCCCAGCATTTT. V gene TRBV23-1 combines with J gene TRBJ1-5, with D hard to call. TRBV23-1 is an ORF, and what it does is uncertain. CDR3 length equals 15 residues. The V end was cut by 2 bases, the J end by 1 base, with 9 bases between.